Each of the 29 T cell receptor beta chains below was sequenced from the same sample in a study of T cells in tuberculosis. Sequencing was performed with immunoSEQ multiplex PCR; in TCRdb, only in-frame clones are kept and a portion is missing. The sample yields about 49,000 clones, nearly 95% seen once. Regarding time point: new active TB diagnosis, blood taken before or within 7 days of starting treatment. This sample comprised PBMCs, obtained at tuberculosis diagnosis. The receptors originated from an adult with tuberculosis.

This chain joins TRBV13 and TRBJ2-3, with 7 bases aligning to TRBD2. Trimming cost V 5 bases and J 2 bases; bases outside gene matches: 7. The CDR3 has 15 amino acids. Germline values: CDR1 PRHDT, CDR2 FYEKMQ (reference sequence). The CDR3 DNA sequence: TGTGCCAGCAGCATCCGAGCGGGGTTCACAGATACGCAGTATTTT. This codes for CASSIRAGFTDTQYF.

The genes are TRBV11-3 and TRBJ2-1, with TRBD1 identical over 7 bases. Germline CDR1 and CDR2: SGHNT and YENEEA. V lost 5 bases to trimming and J lost 7 bases; unmatched junction nucleotides: 2. The CDR3 has 12 residues. The CDR3, as DNA: TGTGCCAGCAGCATGACAGGGAATGAGCAGTTCTTC. Amino acids: CASSMTGNEQFF.

J is TRBJ2-2 and V is TRBV10-1, with 7 nucleotides matching TRBD2. The V segment lost 4 bases and the J segment 3 bases; nucleotides outside the gene matches: 14. Looked up from germline, CDR1 is WNHNN and CDR2 is SYGVQD (reference sequence). This CDR3 has 18 amino acids. CDR3 coding DNA: TGCGCCAGCAGTGGACCAGGGCCAGCGGGACCCCACACCGGGGAGCTGTTTTTT. Its protein product is CASSGPGPAGPHTGELFF.

The rearrangement links TRBV5-8 to TRBJ1-4, with D perhaps matching TRBD1 (5 bases). With 4 bases removed from V and 1 base from J, the gap between germline ends came to 11 bases. The CDR3 has 15 amino acids. The germline CDR1 and CDR2 sequences are SGHTS and YDEGEE. The CDR3 is CASSLGHLTNEKLFF. DNA of the CDR3: TGTGCCAGCAGCCTTGGACACCTAACTAATGAAAAACTGTTTTTT.

The chain joins TRBV5-6 to TRBJ1-2; D ambiguous. Trimming took 0 bases from V and 10 from J, leaving 10 bases between them. Germline CDR1 and CDR2: SGHDT and YYEEEE. The CDR3 totals 12 residues. The CDR3 sequence: CASSLGKHDYTF. The CDR3 DNA reads as TGTGCCAGCAGCTTGGGTAAACACGACTACACCTTC.

V and J are TRBV5-4 and TRBJ1-2; a possible D gene is TRBD1 (6 bases). CDR3 size: 16 residues. Trimming cost V 3 bases and J 8 bases, with 23 bases left between them. Germline-derived CDR1 and CDR2 are SGHNT and YYREEE (reference sequence). The CDR3 nucleotides are TGTGCCAGCAGCTCCTTAAAGGACAGCACCGCTAAAGGCTACACCTTC. Its translation is CASSSLKDSTAKGYTF.

The rearrangement joins TRBV6-1 to TRBJ2-2; D is possibly TRBD2 (6 bases). CDR3 length equals 12 residues. V shed 0 bases and J shed 13 bases, with 9 bases lying between them. The germline CDR1 and CDR2 sequences are MNHNS and SASEGT. The CDR3 sequence is CASSEAVGGLFF. The CDR3 bases are TGTGCCAGCAGTGAAGCGGTGGGAGGGCTGTTTTTT.

The chain recombines TRBV28 with TRBJ2-1, with D maybe TRBD2 (6 bases). CDR1 and CDR2 (germline): MDHEN, SYDVKM. V lost 6 bases, J lost 7 bases, and 19 bases lay in between. The CDR3 extends over 15 amino acids. The CDR3 DNA reads TGTGCCAGCAGCGGGACCGGGGGTGGGAAGAATGAGCAGTTCTTC. Amino acids: CASSGTGGGKNEQFF.

The chain is built from TRBV5-1 and TRBJ2-1, with a weak D call TRBD2 (6 bases). V gave up 4 bases and J gave up 3 bases, with 11 bases separating them. CDR1 and CDR2 from the germline V gene are SGHRS and YFSETQ. This CDR3 is 14 amino acids long. CDR3 nucleotides: TGCGCCAGCAGCCAAACGACTAGCTACAATGAGCAGTTCTTC. It specifies CASSQTTSYNEQFF.

V is TRBV10-3 and J is TRBJ2-1, with 7 positions matching TRBD2. This CDR3 region has 16 residues. Germline V gene sequence: CDR1 ENHRY, CDR2 SYGVKD. V was pared by 0 bases and J by 7 bases, with 9 bases of the junction left unmatched. This CDR3 reads CAISESPSGNGNEQFF. CDR3 nucleotide sequence: TGTGCCATCAGTGAGTCGCCCAGCGGGAACGGAAATGAGCAGTTCTTC.

DNA of the CDR3: TGTGCCAGCTCGTCCCGGGACAGAACTAATGAAAAACTGTTTTTT. It specifies CASSSRDRTNEKLFF. V usage is TRBV18 and J usage is TRBJ1-4; 7 bases are a match to TRBD1. Trimming took 6 bases from V and 1 from J; bases not matched to a gene: 5. The CDR3 loop spans 15 amino acids. Germline V gene lookup returns CDR1 KGHSH and CDR2 LQKENI. The full variable domain, in which reference TRBV18 and TRBJ1-4 provide the parts outside the CDR3, is NAGVMQNPRHLVRRRGQEARLRCSPMKGHSHVYWYRQLPEEGLKFMVYLQKENIIDESGMPKERFSAEFPKEGPSILRIQQVVRGDSAAYFCASSSRDRTNEKLFFGSGTQLSVL.

V is TRBV9 and J is TRBJ2-3; D is possibly TRBD1 (6 bases). Trimming removed 0 bases from V and 1 base from J, with 15 bases in between. Germline V lookup: CDR1 SGDLS, CDR2 YYNGEE. The CDR3 extends over 17 amino acids. DNA of the CDR3: TGTGCCAGCAGCGTAGGTCCCACAGGGTTAGGCACAGATACGCAGTATTTT. Protein sequence: CASSVGPTGLGTDTQYF.

The chain links TRBV7-2 to TRBJ2-2; 10 bases agree with TRBD2. With 5 bases clipped from V and 6 bases from J, the junction kept 9 bases outside the gene matches. Germline V gene data show CDR1 as SGHTA and CDR2 as FQGNSA. CDR3 length: 16 residues. CDR3 region: CASSPRSSGRSGELFF. The CDR3 region has the DNA TGTGCCAGCAGCCCTAGGAGTAGCGGGAGGTCCGGGGAGCTGTTTTTT.

This chain uses TRBV29-1 with TRBJ2-3, with 13 bases fitting TRBD2. In germline, CDR1 is SQVTM, CDR2 ANQGSEA. After removal of 6 bases from V and 2 bases from J, the junction contained 2 bases not matched to a gene. This CDR3 comprises 14 residues. This CDR3 is CSVGLAGITDTQYF. CDR3 DNA sequence: TGCAGCGTGGGACTAGCGGGGATCACAGATACGCAGTATTTT.

This clone was counted a single time. The rearrangement joins TRBV7-2 to TRBJ1-1; 8 bases match TRBD1. Germline V lookup: CDR1 SGHTA, CDR2 FQGNSA. V lost 1 base to trimming and J lost 1 base; unmatched junction nucleotides: 11. The CDR3 extends over 18 amino acids. CDR3 region: CASSLGARGRGRNTEAFF. The CDR3 bases are TGTGCCAGCAGCTTAGGGGCCAGGGGGCGCGGCAGGAACACTGAAGCTTTCTTT.

The V gene is TRBV2, the J gene TRBJ2-2; 12 bases agree with TRBD2. The CDR3 is made up of 17 amino acids. The V gene end was trimmed by 6 bases and the J gene end by 4 bases; junction bases not matched to a gene: 9. Germline-derived CDR1 and CDR2 are SNHLY and FYNNEI. The CDR3 loop is CASRARGLAGRTGELFF. The CDR3, as DNA: TGTGCCAGCAGGGCCCGAGGACTAGCGGGGCGCACCGGGGAGCTGTTTTTT.

This chain links TRBV19 with TRBJ1-2; D perhaps matches TRBD1 (5 bases). Germline V gene sequence: CDR1 LNHDA, CDR2 SQIVND (reference sequence). Trimming shortened V by 0 bases and J by 3 bases, and 11 bases separated the two germline ends. The CDR3 totals 15 residues. Here the CDR3 DNA reads TGTGCCAGTAGTATAGAGTGGGGCAGGGACTATGGCTACACCTTC. It specifies CASSIEWGRDYGYTF.

The chain couples TRBV7-8 to TRBJ1-5, with a tentative D call TRBD1 (6 bases). CDR3 size: 20 residues. Looked up from germline, CDR1 is SGHVS and CDR2 is FQNEAQ. V shed 5 bases and J shed 5 bases, with 31 bases lying between them. This chain's CDR3 is CASSREGLVGRWDTDQPQHF. The CDR3 DNA follows: TGTGCCAGCAGCAGAGAGGGTTTGGTGGGCCGGTGGGACACAGATCAGCCCCAGCATTTT.

The rearrangement joins TRBV2 to TRBJ1-2, with 7 bases aligning to TRBD1. V gave up 8 bases and J gave up 5 bases; unmatched junction bases: 11. This CDR3 contains 14 residues. In germline, CDR1 is SNHLY, CDR2 FYNNEI. The CDR3 DNA reads TGTGCCAGCCGACGAACAGGGGCCGGGTATGGCTACACCTTC. Its translation is CASRRTGAGYGYTF. Complete variable domain (other parts from reference TRBV2 and TRBJ1-2): EPEVTQTPSHQVTQMGQEVILRCVPISNHLYFYWYRQILGQKVEFLVSFYNNEISEKSEIFDDQFSVERPDGSNFTLKIRSTKLEDSAMYFCASRRTGAGYGYTFGSGTRLTVV.

The rearrangement joins TRBV7-8 to TRBJ2-6; weak D call: TRBD2 (5 bases). V was shortened by 5 bases and J by 4 bases, with 15 bases between the two germline ends. Germline lookup yields CDR1 SGHVS and CDR2 FQNEAQ. The CDR3 runs to 16 residues. The CDR3 spells CASSLLGLAGANVLTF. In nucleotides, the CDR3 is TGTGCCAGCAGCCTACTAGGACTGGCAGGGGCCAACGTCCTGACTTTC.

V and J are TRBV29-1 and TRBJ1-1; no firm D call. Looked up from germline, CDR1 is SQVTM and CDR2 is ANQGSEA. Trimming took off 6 bases at V and 1 base at J, with 12 bases between the two ends. The CDR3 contains 13 residues. The CDR3 bases are TGCAGCGTAGCGGCCGGCCCGAACACTGAAGCTTTCTTT. Amino acids: CSVAAGPNTEAFF. Supplemented by reference TRBV29-1 and TRBJ1-1, the full variable domain reads SAVISQKPSRDICQRGTSLTIQCQVDSQVTMMFWYRQQPGQSLTLIATANQGSEATYESGFVIDKFPISRPNLTFSTLTVSNMSPEDSSIYLCSVAAGPNTEAFFGQGTRLTVV.

This sequence joins TRBV7-8 and TRBJ2-7, with TRBD2 matching 11 bases. J gave up 5 bases and V 0 bases, and 3 bases lay outside the gene matches. Germline values: CDR1 SGHVS, CDR2 FQNEAQ. The CDR3 is made up of 15 amino acids. CDR3 loop: CASSLALAGGNEQYF. CDR3 in DNA: TGTGCCAGCAGCTTAGCCCTAGCGGGGGGCAACGAGCAGTACTTC.

This clone showed up just once. For the CDR3, the DNA is TGTGCCAGCAGTTTTCCGGGACAGGGTTCCCCCTATGGCTACACCTTC. Translation gives CASSFPGQGSPYGYTF. This chain connects TRBV5-4 to TRBJ1-2; 9 bases line up with TRBD1. This CDR3 is built from 16 residues. Germline-derived CDR1 and CDR2 are SGHNT and YYREEE (reference sequence). J lost 4 bases, V lost 5 bases, and 12 bases had no gene match.

A single count supports this clone. The chain couples TRBV29-1 to TRBJ2-1; 9 bases are a match to TRBD2. Germline V lookup: CDR1 SQVTM, CDR2 ANQGSEA. V lost 7 bases, J lost 8 bases, and 9 bases stayed unmatched. CDR3 length: 13 amino acids. CDR3 amino acids: CSAGLAFNYEQFF. The CDR3 nucleotides read TGCAGCGCTGGACTAGCGTTTAACTATGAGCAGTTCTTC.

The gene calls are TRBV28 and TRBJ2-1; TRBD2 aligns across 16 bases. The trim removed 1 base at V and 0 bases at J, leaving 18 bases unmatched. CDR1 is MDHEN, CDR2 SYDVKM, per germline. CDR3 size: 24 residues. The CDR3 region has the DNA TGTGCCAGCAGTTTATTGAGACCGGGACTAGCGGGAGGGCCTCTCGATAGCTCCTACAATGAGCAGTTCTTC. This codes for CASSLLRPGLAGGPLDSSYNEQFF.

This clone was recorded only once. The chain couples TRBV7-9 to TRBJ2-7; D might be TRBD1 (7 bases). This CDR3 spans 14 amino acids. The germline V and J ends were trimmed by 5 bases and 2 bases, with 13 bases remaining between them. Germline assignment: CDR1 SEHNR and CDR2 FQNEAQ (reference sequence). Here the CDR3 DNA reads TGTGCCAGCAGCGCAGGGGGACTTGCCTACGAGCAGTACTTC. Residues: CASSAGGLAYEQYF.

The V gene is TRBV7-6, the J gene TRBJ2-2; TRBD2 matches at 9 bases. V dropped 1 base and J dropped 7; count of bases not matched to a gene: 7. Germline CDR1 reads SGHVS; CDR2 reads FNYEAQ. The CDR3 totals 16 residues. CDR3 in DNA: TGTGCCAGCAGCTTAGGAGCTAGCGGGACGAGCGGGGAGCTGTTTTTT. It codes for CASSLGASGTSGELFF.

The rearrangement joins TRBV4-1 to TRBJ2-7; D is ambiguous. Germline V lookup: CDR1 MGHRA, CDR2 YSYEKL. This CDR3 contains 14 residues. Trimming shortened V by 1 base and J by 3 bases, and 10 bases separated the two germline ends. The CDR3 region is CASSQVPASYEQYF. For the CDR3, the DNA is TGCGCCAGCAGCCAAGTCCCCGCCAGCTACGAGCAGTACTTC.

J is TRBJ1-6 and V is TRBV5-1; no reliable D call. In germline, CDR1 is SGHRS, CDR2 YFSETQ. CDR3 size: 17 residues. The ends were cut back, 0 bases at V and 0 bases at J, with 10 bases in the middle. The CDR3 DNA reads TGCGCCAGCAGCTTGGGCAGTGGGAGCTCCTATAATTCACCCCTCCACTTT. Translated: CASSLGSGSSYNSPLHF.